Below, 23 T cell receptor beta chains from the same sample are listed, as sequenced in a study of CD8+CD57+ T cells in acquired aplastic anemia. The template used for profiling TCR beta VDJ and CDR3 was genomic DNA. From the reads, TCRdb called clonotypes with MiXCR, one entry per CDR3 protein. The sample lists 200,000 to 250,000 distinct CDR3 sequences, about a third occurring once. Specimen: sorted CD4+, CD8+, or CD8+CD57+ T cells (not recorded which) from PBMCs. These receptor sequences come from a human donor in good health, serving as a control.

A few counts support this clonotype. V and J are TRBV11-1 and TRBJ1-1, with D perhaps matching TRBD1 (6 bases). V was trimmed by 0 bases and J by 5 bases, leaving 22 bases between them. Germline V lookup: CDR1 SGHAT, CDR2 FQDESV (reference sequence). This CDR3 is 18 amino acids long. CDR3 in amino acids: CASSLARGRAGRKTEAFF. CDR3 nucleotides: TGTGCCAGCAGCTTAGCGAGGGGGAGGGCAGGGCGGAAGACTGAAGCTTTCTTT.

Comment on this clonotype: A clone one base away is much larger, so this may be a read error. The chain joins TRBV29-1 to TRBJ2-3; no definite D call. Per the germline V gene, CDR1 is SQVTM and CDR2 is ANQGSEA. CDR3 length equals 12 residues. The CDR3 here is CSSFIWEDTRYF. The CDR3 nucleotides are TGCAGCTCTTTTATCTGGGAAGATACGCGGTATTTT.

The chain has TRBV25-1 and TRBJ1-4; D unclear. The CDR3 has 14 amino acids. From germline, CDR1 is MGHDK and CDR2 SYGVNS. Trimming took off 2 bases at V and 5 bases at J, with 9 bases between the two ends. CDR3 coding DNA: TGTGCCAGCAGTGAAGCCGGGCGGAATGAAAAACTGTTTTTT. The encoded protein is CASSEAGRNEKLFF.

This clonotype was counted at least ten times. The rearrangement uses TRBV24-1 and TRBJ1-2; D possibly corresponds to TRBD1 (6 bases). The CDR3 is 15 residues long. Germline lookup yields CDR1 KGHDR and CDR2 SFDVKD. Trimming stripped 2 bases from V and 4 bases from J, with 13 bases between. The CDR3: CATSDSQQGFYGYTF. The CDR3 DNA follows: TGTGCCACCAGTGATTCGCAACAGGGATTCTATGGCTACACCTTC.

This clonotype showed up many times. J is TRBJ1-1 and V is TRBV9; possibly TRBD1 for D (6 bases). The CDR3 is 15 amino acids. CDR1 and CDR2 (germline): SGDLS, YYNGEE. V lost 3 bases and J 3 bases, leaving 15 bases between the germline ends. The CDR3 DNA follows: TGTGCCAGCAGCGCCTACAGGGTGAGATACACTGAAGCTTTCTTT. Translated: CASSAYRVRYTEAFF. The full variable domain, completed using reference TRBV9 and TRBJ1-1, is DSGVTQTPKHLITATGQRVTLRCSPRSGDLSVYWYQQSLDQGLQFLIQYYNGEERAKGNILERFSAQQFPDLHSELNLSSLELGDSALYFCASSAYRVRYTEAFFGQGTRLTVV.

Only a few counts were recorded for this clonotype. The V and J genes are TRBV12-3 or TRBV12-4 and TRBJ2-1, with D uncertain. The V and J ends lost 3 bases and 8 bases respectively, with 14 bases between them. The length of the CDR3 is 14 residues. The CDR3 DNA reads TGTGCCAGCAGTTTGGGAAGTTATAGGGATGAGCAGTTCTTC. It translates to CASSLGSYRDEQFF.

The rearrangement joins TRBV5-1 to TRBJ2-7; 11 nucleotides align to TRBD2. The CDR3 has 16 amino acids. The V and J ends lost 4 bases and 5 bases, in that order; junction bases with no gene match: 11. The germline CDR1 and CDR2 sequences are SGHRS and YFSETQ. The CDR3 sequence: CASSGLAGGNEDEQYF. The CDR3 DNA sequence: TGCGCCAGCAGCGGGCTAGCGGGGGGCAACGAGGACGAGCAGTACTTC. The complete variable domain, with remaining parts taken from reference TRBV5-1 and TRBJ2-7, reads KAGVTQTPRYLIKTRGQQVTLSCSPISGHRSVSWYQQTPGQGLQFLFEYFSETQRNKGNFPGRFSGRQFSNSRSEMNVSTLELGDSALYLCASSGLAGGNEDEQYFGPGTRLTVT.

This clonotype was counted many times. The chain links TRBV20-1 to TRBJ2-5, with 7 nucleotides matching TRBD2. The germline CDR1 and CDR2 sequences are DFQATT and SNEGSKA (reference sequence). The CDR3 is 13 amino acids. Trimming removed 2 bases from V and 4 bases from J; junction bases left unmatched: 4. DNA of the CDR3: TGCAGTGCTAGATTGGGGGGGGGAGAGACCCAGTACTTC. This gives the protein CSARLGGGETQYF.

This clonotype came up a few times. The CDR3 does not close with the conserved phenylalanine or tryptophan, likely indicating a read error. This chain joins TRBV6-5 and TRBJ1-2, with TRBD1 matching over 8 bases. Losses at the gene ends were 3 bases for V and 10 bases for J; bases not matched to a gene: 13. This CDR3 is built from 15 residues. CDR1 is MNHEY, CDR2 SVGAGI, per germline. The CDR3 nucleotides are TGTGCCAGCAGTTATTCCCACACCGGGACAGGCTCCTACACCTCC. It translates to CASSYSHTGTGSYTS.

This sequence joins TRBV5-1 and TRBJ1-4, with 7 nucleotides matching TRBD1. Germline values: CDR1 SGHRS, CDR2 YFSETQ. J was trimmed by 8 bases and V by 2 bases; bases with no gene match: 9. CDR3 length equals 15 residues. The CDR3 protein is CASSLPTGRREKLFF. The CDR3 coding sequence is TGCGCCAGCAGCTTACCGACAGGGAGACGGGAAAAACTGTTTTTT.

The chain couples TRBV4-1 to TRBJ1-1; D might be TRBD1 (6 bases). V gave up 2 bases and J gave up 5 bases, with 18 bases separating them. The germline V gene encodes CDR1 MGHRA and CDR2 YSYEKL. The CDR3 loop spans 16 amino acids. This CDR3 is CASSQNLRRGATEAFF. The CDR3 bases are TGCGCCAGCAGCCAAAACCTAAGGCGGGGGGCAACTGAAGCTTTCTTT.

This clonotype has a single count. The rearrangement uses TRBV7-9 and TRBJ2-7; perhaps TRBD2 as D (5 bases). CDR3 length: 13 amino acids. Germline CDR1 and CDR2: SEHNR and FQNEAQ (reference sequence). Trimming took 3 bases from V and 8 from J, leaving 14 bases between them. This CDR3 is CASSFGLGAKQYF. Here the CDR3 DNA reads TGTGCCAGCAGCTTCGGGCTGGGAGCGAAGCAGTACTTC.

V is TRBV5-1 and J is TRBJ2-3, with D unclear. Per the germline V gene, CDR1 is SGHRS and CDR2 is YFSETQ. Between the trimmed V and J ends, which lost 0 bases and 2 bases, there was a span of 4 bases. The CDR3 extends over 13 amino acids. CDR3 nucleotides: TGCGCCAGCAGCTTGGTAGTCACAGATACGCAGTATTTT. Translated: CASSLVVTDTQYF.

This clonotype was counted ten times or more. This chain uses TRBV6-5 with TRBJ2-7; no clear D gene. Trimming pared 2 bases from V and 4 bases from J, leaving 9 bases between. Looked up from germline, CDR1 is MNHEY and CDR2 is SVGAGI. This CDR3 is 13 amino acids long. CDR3 loop: CASSYGPKYEQYF. CDR3 coding DNA: TGTGCCAGCAGTTACGGGCCTAAATACGAGCAGTACTTC.

This clonotype was seen ten or more times. The CDR3 region has the DNA TGCGCCAGCAGCTTGCAGACGGGATTTGGTTCACCCCTCCACTTT. It translates to CASSLQTGFGSPLHF. V gene TRBV5-1 combines with J gene TRBJ1-6; D ambiguous. The CDR3 is 15 amino acids. V lost 1 base, J lost 9 bases, and 14 bases lay in between. Looked up from germline, CDR1 is SGHRS and CDR2 is YFSETQ.

The V gene is TRBV6-5, the J gene TRBJ2-7, with 9 bases fitting TRBD2. CDR3 length: 13 residues. The V gene end was trimmed by 4 bases and the J gene end by 5 bases; junction bases not matched to a gene: 3. Germline values: CDR1 MNHEY, CDR2 SVGAGI. The CDR3 DNA sequence: TGTGCCAGCAGTTTGCGACTAGCGGACGAGCAGTACTTC. As protein: CASSLRLADEQYF.

CDR3: CASGLVLGRDERMNGYTF. The CDR3 region has the DNA TGTGCTAGTGGTTTGGTACTAGGTAGGGACGAAAGGATGAATGGCTACACCTTC. The rearrangement links TRBV12-5 to TRBJ1-2; possibly TRBD1 for D (5 bases). Germline CDR1 and CDR2: LGHNT and FRNRAP. Trimming removed 0 bases from V and 6 bases from J, with 23 bases in between. This CDR3 comprises 18 residues.

This chain uses TRBV6-1 with TRBJ1-2; D is possibly TRBD1 (5 bases). From germline, CDR1 is MNHNS and CDR2 SASEGT. Trimming left V 7 bases short and J 7 bases short, with 22 bases between. The CDR3 spans 15 residues. For the CDR3, the DNA is TGTGCCAGCAAGACGGGGGGAGTAGGGAGGGGTGGCTACACCTTC. This translates into CASKTGGVGRGGYTF.

This chain joins TRBV24-1 and TRBJ2-3; 8 bases align to TRBD2. Germline CDR1 reads KGHDR; CDR2 reads SFDVKD. The CDR3 sequence is 15 residues long. After removal of 4 bases from V and 6 bases from J, the junction contained 8 bases not matched to a gene. CDR3 protein: CATSDPGRGVDTQYF. CDR3 nucleotide sequence: TGTGCCACCAGTGACCCTGGGCGGGGGGTGGATACGCAGTATTTT.

The table lists this clonotype with a few counts. V usage is TRBV6-5 and J usage is TRBJ1-1; 8 bases line up with TRBD1. The ends lost 0 bases at V and 3 bases at J; junction bases unmatched: 12. In germline, CDR1 is MNHEY, CDR2 SVGAGI. The CDR3 sequence is 18 residues long. The CDR3: CASSYSMFGQGADTEAFF. In DNA form, the CDR3 reads TGTGCCAGCAGTTACTCGATGTTCGGGCAGGGGGCGGACACTGAAGCTTTCTTT.

This clonotype showed up many times. V usage is TRBV19 and J usage is TRBJ1-2; D is perhaps TRBD1 (5 bases). Germline V gene sequence: CDR1 LNHDA, CDR2 SQIVND (reference sequence). Trimming removed 5 bases at V and 5 bases at J, with 18 bases between. The CDR3 length is 15 residues. The CDR3 nucleotides are TGTGCCAGTAGTCCATCGGACAAATGGGTATATGGCTACACCTTC. Encoded protein: CASSPSDKWVYGYTF.

This clonotype was observed many times. The chain has TRBV7-2 and TRBJ1-2, with unresolved D. CDR3 length: 13 residues. Trimming shortened V by 5 bases and J by 2 bases, and 9 bases separated the two germline ends. Germline lookup yields CDR1 SGHTA and CDR2 FQGNSA. In nucleotides, the CDR3 is TGTGCCAGCAGCGCCACTTGGAACTATGGCTACACCTTC. Translated: CASSATWNYGYTF.

This clonotype was picked up a small number of times. This rearrangement joins TRBV25-1 to TRBJ2-1; possible D gene TRBD2, 6 bases. The CDR3 sequence is 15 residues long. V was trimmed by 6 bases and J by 8 bases, leaving 20 bases between them. CDR1 and CDR2 from the germline V gene are MGHDK and SYGVNS. The DNA for the CDR3 is TGTGCCAGCAGCGGGAATAGACTAGTTTCGGATGAGCAGTTCTTC. Translation gives CASSGNRLVSDEQFF.